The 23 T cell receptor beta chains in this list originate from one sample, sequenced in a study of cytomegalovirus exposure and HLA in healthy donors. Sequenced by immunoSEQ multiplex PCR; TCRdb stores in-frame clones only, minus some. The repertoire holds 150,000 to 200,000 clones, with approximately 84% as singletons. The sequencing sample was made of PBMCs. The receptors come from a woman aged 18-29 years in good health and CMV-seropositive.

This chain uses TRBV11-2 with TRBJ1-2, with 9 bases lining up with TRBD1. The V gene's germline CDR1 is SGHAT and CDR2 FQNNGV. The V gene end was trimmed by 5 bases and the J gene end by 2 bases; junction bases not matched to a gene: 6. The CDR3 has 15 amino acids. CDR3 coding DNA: TGTGCCAGCAGCCCAGGGACAGGGCAAAACTATGGCTACACCTTC. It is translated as CASSPGTGQNYGYTF.

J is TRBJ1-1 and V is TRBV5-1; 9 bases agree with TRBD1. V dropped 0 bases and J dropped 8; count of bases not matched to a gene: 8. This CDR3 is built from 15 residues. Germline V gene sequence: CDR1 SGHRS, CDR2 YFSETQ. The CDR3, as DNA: TGCGCCAGCAGCTTGGGAATTTCCGGGACAGGGGAAGCTTTCTTT. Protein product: CASSLGISGTGEAFF. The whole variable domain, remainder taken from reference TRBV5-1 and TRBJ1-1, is KAGVTQTPRYLIKTRGQQVTLSCSPISGHRSVSWYQQTPGQGLQFLFEYFSETQRNKGNFPGRFSGRQFSNSRSEMNVSTLELGDSALYLCASSLGISGTGEAFFGQGTRLTVV.

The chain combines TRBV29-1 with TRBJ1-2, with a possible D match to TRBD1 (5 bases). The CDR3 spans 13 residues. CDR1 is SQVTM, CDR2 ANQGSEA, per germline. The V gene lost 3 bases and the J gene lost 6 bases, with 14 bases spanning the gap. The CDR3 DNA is TGCAGCGTTGAGTACAGGCTCTCCAATGGCTACACCTTC. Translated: CSVEYRLSNGYTF. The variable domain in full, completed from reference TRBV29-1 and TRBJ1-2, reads SAVISQKPSRDICQRGTSLTIQCQVDSQVTMMFWYRQQPGQSLTLIATANQGSEATYESGFVIDKFPISRPNLTFSTLTVSNMSPEDSSIYLCSVEYRLSNGYTFGSGTRLTVV.

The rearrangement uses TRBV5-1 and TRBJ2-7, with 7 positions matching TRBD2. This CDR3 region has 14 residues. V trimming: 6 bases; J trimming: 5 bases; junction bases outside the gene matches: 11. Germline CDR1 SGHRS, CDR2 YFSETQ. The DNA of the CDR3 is TGCGCCAGCAAGCTGGCCGACGGGGGGAACGAGCAGTACTTC. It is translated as CASKLADGGNEQYF.

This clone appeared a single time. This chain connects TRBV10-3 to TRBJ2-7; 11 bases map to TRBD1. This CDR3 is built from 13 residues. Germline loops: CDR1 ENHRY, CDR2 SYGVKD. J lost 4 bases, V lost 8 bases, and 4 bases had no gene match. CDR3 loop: CAIERDRGYEQYF. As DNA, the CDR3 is TGTGCCATCGAGAGGGACAGGGGGTACGAGCAGTACTTC.

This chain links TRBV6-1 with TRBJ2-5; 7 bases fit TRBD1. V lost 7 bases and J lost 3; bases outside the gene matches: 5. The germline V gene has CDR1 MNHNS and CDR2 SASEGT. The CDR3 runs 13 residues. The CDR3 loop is CASNVGGEETQYF. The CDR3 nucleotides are TGTGCCAGCAATGTAGGGGGCGAAGAGACCCAGTACTTC.

The chain's CDR3 is CASSRQGAFEKLFF. The CDR3 coding sequence is TGTGCCAGCTCAAGACAGGGGGCGTTCGAAAAACTGTTTTTT. The chain links TRBV18 to TRBJ1-4; 10 nucleotides agree with TRBD1. This CDR3 spans 14 amino acids. Germline CDR1 KGHSH, CDR2 LQKENI. V was pared by 5 bases and J by 8 bases, with 5 bases of the junction left unmatched.

The CDR3 loop is CASSPGRRNTEAFF. The DNA of the CDR3 is TGTGCCAGCAGCCCAGGGCGGCGGAACACTGAAGCTTTCTTT. This rearrangement joins TRBV27 to TRBJ1-1, with a possible D match to TRBD1 (5 bases). This CDR3 is built from 14 residues. Germline-derived CDR1 and CDR2 are MNHEY and SMNVEV (reference sequence). V was cut by 6 bases and J by 1 base, with 12 bases left in between.

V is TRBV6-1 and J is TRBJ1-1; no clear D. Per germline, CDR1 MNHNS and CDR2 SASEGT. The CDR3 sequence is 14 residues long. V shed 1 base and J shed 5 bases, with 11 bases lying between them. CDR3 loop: CASSEGPQSTEAFF. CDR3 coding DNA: TGTGCCAGCAGTGAAGGGCCCCAGTCAACTGAAGCTTTCTTT.

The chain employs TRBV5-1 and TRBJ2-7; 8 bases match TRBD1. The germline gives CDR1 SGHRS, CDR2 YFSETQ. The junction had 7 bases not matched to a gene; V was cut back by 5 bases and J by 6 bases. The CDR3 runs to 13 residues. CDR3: CASRPSGGREQYF. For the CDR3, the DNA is TGCGCCAGCAGACCATCAGGGGGCCGCGAGCAGTACTTC.

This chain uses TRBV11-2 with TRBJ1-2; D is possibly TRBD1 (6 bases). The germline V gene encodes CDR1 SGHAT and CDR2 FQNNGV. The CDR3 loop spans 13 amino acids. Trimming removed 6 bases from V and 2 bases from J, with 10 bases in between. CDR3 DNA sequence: TGTGCCAGCAGTGTCACAGGGAACTATGGCTACACCTTC. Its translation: CASSVTGNYGYTF.

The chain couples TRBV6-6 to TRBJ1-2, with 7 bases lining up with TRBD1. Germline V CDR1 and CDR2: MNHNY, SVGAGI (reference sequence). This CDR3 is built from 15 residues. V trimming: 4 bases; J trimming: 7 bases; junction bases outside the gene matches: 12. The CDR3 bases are TGTGCCAGCAGTTCGGGACAGCTGGGGCTTGTTGGCTACACCTTC. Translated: CASSSGQLGLVGYTF.

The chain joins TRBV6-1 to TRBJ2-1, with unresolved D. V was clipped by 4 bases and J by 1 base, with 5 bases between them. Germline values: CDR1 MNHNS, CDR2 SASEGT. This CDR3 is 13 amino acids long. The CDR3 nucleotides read TGTGCCAGCAGTGCTAGTTCCTACAATGAGCAGTTCTTC. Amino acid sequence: CASSASSYNEQFF.

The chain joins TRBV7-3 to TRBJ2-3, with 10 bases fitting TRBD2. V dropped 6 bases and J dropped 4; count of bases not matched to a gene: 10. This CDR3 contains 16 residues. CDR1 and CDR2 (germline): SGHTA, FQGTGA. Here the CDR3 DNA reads TGTGCCAGCAGTCCACAGGGCCTAGCGGGGGCAGATACGCAGTATTTT. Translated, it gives CASSPQGLAGADTQYF.

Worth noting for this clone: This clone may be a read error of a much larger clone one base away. The CDR3 loop is CASSLVREQYF. Written as DNA, the CDR3 is TGTGCCAGCAGCTTAGTTCGCGAGCAGTACTTC. V is TRBV11-3 and J is TRBJ2-7; D remains unclear. CDR3 size: 11 residues. Germline values: CDR1 SGHNT, CDR2 YENEEA. The ends were cut back, 1 base at V and 6 bases at J, with 4 bases in the middle.

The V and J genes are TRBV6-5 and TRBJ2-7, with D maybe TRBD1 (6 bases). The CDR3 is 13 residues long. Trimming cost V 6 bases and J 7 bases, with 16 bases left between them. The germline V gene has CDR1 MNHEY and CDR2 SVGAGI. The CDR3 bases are TGTGCCAGCAGACCACAGGGTTTGGGAGAGCAGTACTTC. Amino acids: CASRPQGLGEQYF.

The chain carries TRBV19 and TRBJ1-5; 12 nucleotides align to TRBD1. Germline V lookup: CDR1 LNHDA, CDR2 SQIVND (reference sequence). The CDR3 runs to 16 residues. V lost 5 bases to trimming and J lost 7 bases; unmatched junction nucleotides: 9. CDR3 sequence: CASSSGTGGLLQPQHF. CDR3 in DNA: TGTGCCAGTAGTTCCGGGACAGGGGGCCTTCTGCAGCCCCAGCATTTT.

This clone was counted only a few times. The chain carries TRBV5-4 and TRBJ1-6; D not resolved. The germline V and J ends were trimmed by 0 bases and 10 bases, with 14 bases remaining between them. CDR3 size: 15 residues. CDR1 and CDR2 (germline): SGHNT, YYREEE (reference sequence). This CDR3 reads CASSLAPVNESPLHF. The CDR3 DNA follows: TGTGCCAGCAGCTTGGCCCCTGTTAACGAGTCACCCCTCCACTTT.

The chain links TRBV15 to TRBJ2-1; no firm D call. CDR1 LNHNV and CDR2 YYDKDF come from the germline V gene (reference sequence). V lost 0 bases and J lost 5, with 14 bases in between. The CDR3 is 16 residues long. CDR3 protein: CATSREGDDGHNEQFF. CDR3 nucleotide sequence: TGTGCCACCAGCAGAGAAGGAGATGACGGTCACAATGAGCAGTTCTTC.

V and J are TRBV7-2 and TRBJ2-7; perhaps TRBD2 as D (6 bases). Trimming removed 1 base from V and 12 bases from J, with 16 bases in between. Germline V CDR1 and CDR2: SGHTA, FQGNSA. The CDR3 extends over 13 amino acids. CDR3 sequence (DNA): TGTGCCAGCAGCTTAGGGTGGGGCGGGGTCCGGTACTTC. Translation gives CASSLGWGGVRYF.

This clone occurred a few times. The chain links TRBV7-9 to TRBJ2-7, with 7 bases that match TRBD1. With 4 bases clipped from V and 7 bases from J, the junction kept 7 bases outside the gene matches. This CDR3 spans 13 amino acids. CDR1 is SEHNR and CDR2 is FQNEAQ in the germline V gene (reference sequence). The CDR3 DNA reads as TGTGCCAGCAGCTCCGAGACAGGGCAAGAGCAGTACTTC. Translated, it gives CASSSETGQEQYF.

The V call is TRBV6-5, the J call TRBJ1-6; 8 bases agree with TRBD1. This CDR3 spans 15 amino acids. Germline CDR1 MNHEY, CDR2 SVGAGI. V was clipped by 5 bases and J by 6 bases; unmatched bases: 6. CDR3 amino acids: CASSPRGLGNSPLHF. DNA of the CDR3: TGTGCCAGCAGTCCCAGGGGGCTCGGTAATTCACCCCTCCACTTT.

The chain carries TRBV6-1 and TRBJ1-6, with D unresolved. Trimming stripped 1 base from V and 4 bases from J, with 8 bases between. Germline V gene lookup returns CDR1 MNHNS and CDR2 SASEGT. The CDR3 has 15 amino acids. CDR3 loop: CASSEGSDYNSPLHF. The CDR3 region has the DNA TGTGCCAGCAGTGAAGGGTCAGATTATAATTCACCCCTCCACTTT.